The T cell receptor beta chain described here comes from a study of cytomegalovirus exposure and HLA in healthy donors. Regarding the study as a whole: Trimming of TCR beta V- and J-genes showed a link, identified in a later analysis, to a missense DCLRE1C variant.

On this clone itself: Its target is unknown.

The PCR ran on 60 Vbeta and 13 Jbeta primers. The protocol was immunoSEQ multiplex PCR, while the TCRdb copy is restricted to in-frame clones and leaves out a portion. The data contain roughly 97,000 clones, 70% to 75% of them seen just once; the ten biggest clones take up less than 4.5%. The sequence was collected from a man aged 35-49 years in good health and CMV-seronegative. What was sequenced was PBMCs.

The CDR3 DNA is TGTGCCAGCAGCTTTCGGAATGAAAAACTGTTTTTT. Amino acid sequence: CASSFRNEKLFF. The chain joins TRBV7-2 to TRBJ1-4; no reliable D call. V lost 3 bases and J lost 5, with 4 bases in between. This CDR3 contains 12 residues. Germline loops: CDR1 SGHTA, CDR2 FQGNSA. Full variable domain (missing parts from reference TRBV7-2 and TRBJ1-4): GAGVSQSPSNKVTEKGKDVELRCDPISGHTALYWYRQSLGQGLEFLIYFQGNSAPDKSGLPSDRFSAERTGGSVSTLTIQRTQQEDSAVYLCASSFRNEKLFFGSGTQLSVL.